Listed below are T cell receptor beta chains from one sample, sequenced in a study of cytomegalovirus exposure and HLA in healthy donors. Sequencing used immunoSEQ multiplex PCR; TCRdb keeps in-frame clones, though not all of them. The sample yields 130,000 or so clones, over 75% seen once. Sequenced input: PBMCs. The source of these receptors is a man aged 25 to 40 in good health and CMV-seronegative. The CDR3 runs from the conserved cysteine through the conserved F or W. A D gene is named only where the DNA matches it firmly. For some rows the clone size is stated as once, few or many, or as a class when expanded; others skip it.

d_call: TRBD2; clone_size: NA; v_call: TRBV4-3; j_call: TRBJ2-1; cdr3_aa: CASSQLGRGNSYNEQFF; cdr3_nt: TGCGCCAGCAGCCAACTGGGGCGGGGGAACTCCTACAATGAGCAGTTCTTC
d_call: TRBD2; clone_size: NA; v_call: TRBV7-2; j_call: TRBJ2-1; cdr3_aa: CASSYAALAGGQFNEQFF; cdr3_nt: TGTGCCAGCAGCTACGCGGCTCTAGCGGGAGGGCAATTCAATGAGCAGTTCTTC
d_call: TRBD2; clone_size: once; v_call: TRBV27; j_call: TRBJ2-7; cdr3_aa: CASRTFLTPPGLAGTEQYF; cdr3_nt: TGTGCCAGCAGGACCTTCTTGACACCTCCGGGACTAGCGGGGACCGAGCAGTACTTC
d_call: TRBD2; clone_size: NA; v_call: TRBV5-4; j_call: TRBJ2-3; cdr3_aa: CASRSGLAGGLFSTDTQYF; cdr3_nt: TGTGCCAGCAGGTCGGGACTAGCGGGAGGGCTCTTTAGCACAGATACGCAGTATTTT
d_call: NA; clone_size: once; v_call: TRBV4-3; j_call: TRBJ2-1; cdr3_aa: CASSQGPVTNLHNEQFF; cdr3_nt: TGCGCCAGCAGCCAAGGCCCGGTCACGAACCTCCACAATGAGCAGTTCTTC
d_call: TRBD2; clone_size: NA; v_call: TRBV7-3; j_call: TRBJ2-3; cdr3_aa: CASSPGGWNTDTQYF; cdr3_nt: TGTGCCAGCAGCCCGGGGGGGTGGAACACAGATACGCAGTATTTT
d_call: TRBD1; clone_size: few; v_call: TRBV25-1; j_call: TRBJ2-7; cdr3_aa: CASIRQGAYEQYF; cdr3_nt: TGTGCCAGCATTAGACAGGGGGCCTACGAGCAGTACTTC
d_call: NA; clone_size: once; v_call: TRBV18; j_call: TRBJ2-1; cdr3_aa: CASSHTGSSYNEQFF; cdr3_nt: TGTGCCAGCTCACACACAGGGAGCTCCTACAATGAGCAGTTCTTC
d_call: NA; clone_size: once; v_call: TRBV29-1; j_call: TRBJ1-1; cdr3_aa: CSLRDTQGAFF; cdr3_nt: TGCAGCCTACGGGACACCCAGGGTGCTTTCTTT
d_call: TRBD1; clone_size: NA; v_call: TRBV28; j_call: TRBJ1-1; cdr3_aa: CAGKTGVSGNTEAFF; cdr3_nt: TGTGCCGGCAAAACAGGGGTTTCGGGGAACACTGAAGCTTTCTTT
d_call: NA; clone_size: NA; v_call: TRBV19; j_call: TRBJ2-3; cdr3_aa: CASGQTYTDTQYF; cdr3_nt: TGTGCCAGTGGGCAGACCTACACAGATACGCAGTATTTT
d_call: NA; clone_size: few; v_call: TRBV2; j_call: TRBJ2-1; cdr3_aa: CASSEDGMRYNEQFF; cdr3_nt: TGTGCCAGCAGTGAGGACGGGATGAGATACAATGAGCAGTTCTTC
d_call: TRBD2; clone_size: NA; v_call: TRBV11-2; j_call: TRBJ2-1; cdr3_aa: CASRRLASGIGNEQFF; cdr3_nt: TGTGCCAGCAGGAGATTAGCGAGCGGGATCGGCAATGAGCAGTTCTTC
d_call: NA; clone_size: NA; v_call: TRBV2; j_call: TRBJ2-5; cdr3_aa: CASSGELQETQYF; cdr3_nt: TGTGCCAGCAGTGGCGAACTCCAAGAGACCCAGTACTTC
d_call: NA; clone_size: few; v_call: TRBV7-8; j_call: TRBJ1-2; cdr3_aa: CASSPGRDNYGYTF; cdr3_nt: TGTGCCAGCAGCCCCGGGAGAGATAACTATGGCTACACCTTC
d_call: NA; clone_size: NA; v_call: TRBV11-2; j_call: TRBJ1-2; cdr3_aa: CASSLDRENGGYTF; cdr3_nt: TGTGCCAGCAGCTTAGACAGGGAAAACGGGGGCTACACCTTC
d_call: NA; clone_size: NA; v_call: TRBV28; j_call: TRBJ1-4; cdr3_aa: CASTLRAGGKLFF; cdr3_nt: TGTGCCAGCACCCTTAGGGCGGGAGGGAAACTGTTTTTT
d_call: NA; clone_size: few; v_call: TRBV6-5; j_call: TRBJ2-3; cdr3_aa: CASSGRGSTDTQYF; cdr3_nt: TGTGCCAGCAGTGGCAGGGGAAGCACAGATACGCAGTATTTT
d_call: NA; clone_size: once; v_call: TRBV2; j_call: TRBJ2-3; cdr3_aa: CASLRDTQYF; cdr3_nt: TGTGCCTCCCTCAGGGATACGCAGTATTTT
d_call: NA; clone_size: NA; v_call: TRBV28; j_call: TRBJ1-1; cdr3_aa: CASLSGPEASEAFF; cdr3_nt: TGTGCCAGCCTGAGTGGACCGGAGGCCTCTGAAGCTTTCTTT
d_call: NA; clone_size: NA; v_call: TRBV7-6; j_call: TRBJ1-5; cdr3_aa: CASYLLSGGWNQPQHF; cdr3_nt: TGTGCCAGCTATCTTCTGTCCGGAGGTTGGAATCAGCCCCAGCATTTT
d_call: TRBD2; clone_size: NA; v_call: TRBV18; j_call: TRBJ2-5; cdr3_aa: CASSPPSGGKGETQYF; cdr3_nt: TGTGCCAGCTCACCACCTAGCGGGGGAAAGGGGGAGACCCAGTACTTC
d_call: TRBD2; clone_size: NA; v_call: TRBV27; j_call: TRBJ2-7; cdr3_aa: CASSYGLAGAGEQYF; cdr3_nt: TGTGCCAGCAGCTATGGACTAGCGGGAGCGGGCGAGCAGTACTTC
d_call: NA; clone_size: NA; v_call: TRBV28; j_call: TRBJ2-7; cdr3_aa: CASSLRQFYEQYF; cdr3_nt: TGTGCCAGCAGTTTGCGACAGTTCTACGAGCAGTACTTC
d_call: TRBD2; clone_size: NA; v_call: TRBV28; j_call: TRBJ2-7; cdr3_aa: CATSDGGVYEQYF; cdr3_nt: TGTGCCACCAGCGACGGGGGGGTATACGAGCAGTACTTC
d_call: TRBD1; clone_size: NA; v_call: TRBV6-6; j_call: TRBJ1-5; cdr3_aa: CASSPNRGSNQPQHF; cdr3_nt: TGTGCCAGCAGCCCGAACAGGGGAAGCAATCAGCCCCAGCATTTT
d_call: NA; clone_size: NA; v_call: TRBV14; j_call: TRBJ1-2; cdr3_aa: CASSQAGVHGYTF; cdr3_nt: TGTGCCAGCAGCCAAGCAGGGGTGCATGGCTACACCTTC
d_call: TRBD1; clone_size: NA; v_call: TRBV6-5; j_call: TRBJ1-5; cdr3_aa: CASRRTGFGQPQHF; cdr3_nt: TGTGCCAGCAGGCGGACAGGGTTTGGTCAGCCCCAGCATTTT
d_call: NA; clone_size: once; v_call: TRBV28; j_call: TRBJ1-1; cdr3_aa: CASRKYEAFF; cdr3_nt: TGTGCCAGCAGAAAATATGAAGCTTTCTTT
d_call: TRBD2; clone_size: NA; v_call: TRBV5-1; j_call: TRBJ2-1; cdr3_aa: CASSLASGGYNEQFF; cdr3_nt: TGCGCCAGCAGCTTAGCTAGCGGGGGGTACAATGAGCAGTTCTTC
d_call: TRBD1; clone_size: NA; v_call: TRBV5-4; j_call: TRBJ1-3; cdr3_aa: CASSSGQGVSGNTIYF; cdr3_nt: TGTGCCAGCAGCTCGGGACAGGGGGTCTCTGGAAACACCATATATTTT
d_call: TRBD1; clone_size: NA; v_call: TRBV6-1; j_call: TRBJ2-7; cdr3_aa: CASSPTGQGAYEQYF; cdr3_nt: TGTGCCAGCAGTCCTACGGGACAGGGGGCCTACGAGCAGTACTTC
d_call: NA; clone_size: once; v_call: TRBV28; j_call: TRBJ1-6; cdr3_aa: CASSLDRDNSPLHF; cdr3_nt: TGTGCCAGCAGCTTAGACAGAGATAATTCACCCCTCCACTTT
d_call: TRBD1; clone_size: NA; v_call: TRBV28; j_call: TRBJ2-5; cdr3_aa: CASSHGRQGVVETQYF; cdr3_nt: TGTGCCAGCAGCCACGGACGACAGGGGGTAGTGGAGACCCAGTACTTC
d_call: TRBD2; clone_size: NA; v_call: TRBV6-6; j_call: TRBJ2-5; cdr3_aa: CATVGSHRGEDQYF; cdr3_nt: TGTGCCACCGTGGGGTCTCACCGGGGGGAGGACCAGTACTTC
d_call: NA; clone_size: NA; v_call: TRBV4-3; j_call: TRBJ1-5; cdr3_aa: CASSQGEGPQHF; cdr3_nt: TGCGCCAGCAGCCAGGGGGAGGGGCCCCAGCATTTT
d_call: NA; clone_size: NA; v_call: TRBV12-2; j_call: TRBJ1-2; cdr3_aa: CASRFNSSRDYGYTF; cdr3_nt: TGTGCAAGTCGCTTCAATTCCAGCAGGGACTATGGCTACACCTTC
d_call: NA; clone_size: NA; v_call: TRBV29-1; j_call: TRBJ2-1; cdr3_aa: CSVEPAYSFEQFF; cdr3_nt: TGCAGCGTTGAACCCGCCTACTCCTTTGAGCAGTTCTTC
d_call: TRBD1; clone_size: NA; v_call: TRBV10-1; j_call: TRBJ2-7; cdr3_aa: CASIGTGTYEQYF; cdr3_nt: TGCGCCAGCATAGGGACAGGGACCTACGAGCAGTACTTC
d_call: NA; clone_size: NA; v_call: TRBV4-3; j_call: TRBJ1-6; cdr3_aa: CASSQESPGNSPLHF; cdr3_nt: TGCGCCAGCAGCCAAGAATCGCCGGGGAATTCACCCCTCCACTTT
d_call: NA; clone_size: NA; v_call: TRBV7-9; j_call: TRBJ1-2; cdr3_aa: CASSLAQIYGYTF; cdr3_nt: TGTGCCAGCAGCTTAGCACAGATTTATGGCTACACCTTC
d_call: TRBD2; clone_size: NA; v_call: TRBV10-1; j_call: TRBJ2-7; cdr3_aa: CASQLAGGSPYEQYF; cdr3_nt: TGCGCCAGCCAACTAGCGGGAGGTTCCCCCTACGAGCAGTACTTC
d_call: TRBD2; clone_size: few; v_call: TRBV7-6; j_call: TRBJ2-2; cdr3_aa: CASAGGPGTGELFF; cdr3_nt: TGTGCCTCGGCGGGAGGGCCGGGGACCGGGGAGCTGTTTTTT
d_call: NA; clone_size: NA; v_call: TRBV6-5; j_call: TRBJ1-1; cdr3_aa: CASRVTGITEAFF; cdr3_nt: TGTGCCAGCAGGGTCACAGGGATCACTGAAGCTTTCTTT
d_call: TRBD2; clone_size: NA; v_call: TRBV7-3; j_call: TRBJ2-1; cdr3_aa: CASGLAGPLGYNEQFF; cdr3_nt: TGTGCCAGCGGACTAGCGGGTCCCCTTGGGTACAATGAGCAGTTCTTC
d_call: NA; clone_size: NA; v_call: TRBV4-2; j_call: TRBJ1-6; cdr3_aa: CASSQGGESSYNSPLHF; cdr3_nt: TGTGCCAGCAGCCAAGGGGGAGAGAGCTCCTATAATTCACCCCTCCACTTT
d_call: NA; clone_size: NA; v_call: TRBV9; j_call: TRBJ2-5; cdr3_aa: CASSKSGWGETQYF; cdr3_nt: TGTGCCAGCAGTAAAAGCGGGTGGGGAGAGACCCAGTACTTC
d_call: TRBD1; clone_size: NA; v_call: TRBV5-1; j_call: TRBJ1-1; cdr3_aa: CASSDGRGLWSFF; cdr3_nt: TGCGCCAGCAGCGATGGCAGGGGGCTTTGGTCTTTCTTT
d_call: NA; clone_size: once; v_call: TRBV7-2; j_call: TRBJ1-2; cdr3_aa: CASQPPGGNYGYTF; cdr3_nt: TGTGCCAGCCAACCCCCGGGAGGAAACTATGGCTACACCTTC
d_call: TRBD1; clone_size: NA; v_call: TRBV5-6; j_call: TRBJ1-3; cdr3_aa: CASSSGQGARNTIYF; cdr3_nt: TGTGCCAGCAGCAGCGGACAGGGGGCGAGAAACACCATATATTTT
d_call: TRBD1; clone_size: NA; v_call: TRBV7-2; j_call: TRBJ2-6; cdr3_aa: CASSWTGGNSGANVLTF; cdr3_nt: TGTGCCAGCAGCTGGACAGGGGGCAACTCTGGGGCCAACGTCCTGACTTTC
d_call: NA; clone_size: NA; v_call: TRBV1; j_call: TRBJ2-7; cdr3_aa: CTSSQDSAGDSYEQYF; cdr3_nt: TGCACCAGCAGCCAAGATTCCGCGGGAGATTCCTACGAGCAGTACTTC
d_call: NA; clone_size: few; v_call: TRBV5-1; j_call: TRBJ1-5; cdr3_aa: CASSLGDNSNQPQHF; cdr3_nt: TGCGCCAGCAGCTTGGGGGACAATAGCAATCAGCCCCAGCATTTT
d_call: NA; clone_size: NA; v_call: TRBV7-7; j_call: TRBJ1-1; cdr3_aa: CASSLADGGEAFF; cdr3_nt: TGTGCTAGTAGCTTAGCTGACGGGGGTGAAGCTTTCTTT
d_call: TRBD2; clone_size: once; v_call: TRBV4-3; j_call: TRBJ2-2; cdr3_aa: CASSLQLAGITGELFF; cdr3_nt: TGCGCCAGCAGTCTCCAACTAGCGGGTATAACCGGGGAGCTGTTTTTT